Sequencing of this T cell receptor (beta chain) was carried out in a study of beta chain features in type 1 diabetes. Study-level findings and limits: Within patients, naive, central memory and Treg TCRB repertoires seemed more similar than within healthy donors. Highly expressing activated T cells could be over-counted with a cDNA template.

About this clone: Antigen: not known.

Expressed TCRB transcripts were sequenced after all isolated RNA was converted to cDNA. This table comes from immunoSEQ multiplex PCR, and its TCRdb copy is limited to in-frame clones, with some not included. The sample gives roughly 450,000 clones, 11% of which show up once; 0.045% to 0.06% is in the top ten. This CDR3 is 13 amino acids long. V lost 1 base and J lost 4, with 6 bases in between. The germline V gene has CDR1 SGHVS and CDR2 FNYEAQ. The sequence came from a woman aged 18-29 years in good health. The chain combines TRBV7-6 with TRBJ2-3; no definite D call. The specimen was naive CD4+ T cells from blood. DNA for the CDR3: TGTGCCAGCAGCTTAGTTGTCCCAGATACGCAGTATTTT. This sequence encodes CASSLVVPDTQYF.